This TCR beta chain appears in the sequencing data of a study of cytomegalovirus exposure and HLA in healthy donors. General study results and limits: The authors later linked a missense DCLRE1C variant to TCR beta V- and J-gene trimming. Productive rates of about 90% or about 30% were seen for most TCR beta V segments in an earlier analysis. Testing in vitro showed a few CMV-associated chains specific for CMV antigens.

Germline V gene lookup returns CDR1 ENHRY and CDR2 SYGVKD. The CDR3 covers 14 residues. With V trimmed by 4 bases and J by 6 bases, 7 bases remained unmatched. Comments on this clone: The antigen is unknown.

PCR involved 60 Vbeta and 13 Jbeta primers. Sequencing was performed with immunoSEQ multiplex PCR; in TCRdb, only in-frame clones are kept and a portion is missing. The table lists about 190,000 clones, about 81% of them singletons. The material sequenced was PBMCs. The rearrangement links TRBV10-3 to TRBJ2-3; 7 bases match TRBD2. The TCR comes from a man aged 25-45 years in good health and CMV-seropositive. CDR3 DNA sequence: TGTGCCATCAGTGGGACTAGTGGGACGGATACGCAGTATTTT. This gives the protein CAISGTSGTDTQYF.